The TCR beta chain under discussion was sequenced for a study of T cell responses to AZD1222 COVID-19 vaccine. Whole-study results and caveats: At study baseline, merely a handful of AZD1222 recipients were seropositive. There were repertoire samples only from the period after the peak T cell response. Spike-specific TCR breadth and depth both grew after two AZD1222 doses. The donor group comprised mostly white British people and more females; the analysis possibly underestimated clonal diversity.

TCRdb's copy holds only in-frame clones and misses some; the assay was immunoSEQ multiplex PCR. The sample lists around 180,000 clones, 80% to 90% occurring once. On this clone itself: The antigen remains unidentified.

In germline, CDR1 is LGHNT, CDR2 FRNRAP. The V segment lost 1 base and the J segment 5 bases; nucleotides outside the gene matches: 7. This CDR3 has 15 residues. This chain uses TRBV12-5 with TRBJ1-2; 7 nucleotides match TRBD1. The clonotype comes from an adult in good health. The starting material was peripheral blood, obtained on day 0 of AZD1222 vaccination. CDR3 coding DNA: TGTGCTAGTGGTTTGGGGGGGACAGCGCTGTATGGCTACACCTTC. Translation gives CASGLGGTALYGYTF.